This TCR beta chain is from a study of cytomegalovirus exposure and HLA in healthy donors. The PCR contained 60 Vbeta and 13 Jbeta primers. Generated by immunoSEQ multiplex PCR, the TCRdb table keeps only in-frame clones and is missing some. The table has around 130,000 clones, approximately 84% seen once. Germline V gene sequence: CDR1 SGDLS, CDR2 YYNGEE. Trimming cost V 0 bases and J 1 base, with 5 bases left between them. The CDR3 spans 13 residues. The clonotype comes from a boy under 10 years old in good health and CMV-seronegative. The source material was PBMCs. The chain combines TRBV9 with TRBJ2-7; D is unresolved. CDR3 sequence reads: CASSVASSYEQYF. CDR3 sequence (DNA): TGTGCCAGCAGCGTAGCCTCGTCCTACGAGCAGTACTTC.